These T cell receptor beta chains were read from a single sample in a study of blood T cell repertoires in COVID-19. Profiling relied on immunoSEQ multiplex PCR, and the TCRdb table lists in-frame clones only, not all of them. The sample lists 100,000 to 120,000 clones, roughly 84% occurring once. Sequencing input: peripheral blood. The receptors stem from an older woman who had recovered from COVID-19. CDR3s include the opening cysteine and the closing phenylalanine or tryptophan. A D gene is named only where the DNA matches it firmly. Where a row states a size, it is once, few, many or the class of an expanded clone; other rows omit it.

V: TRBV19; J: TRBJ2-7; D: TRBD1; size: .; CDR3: CASSRQGSYEQYF; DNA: TGTGCCAGTAGTCGACAGGGCTCCTACGAGCAGTACTTC
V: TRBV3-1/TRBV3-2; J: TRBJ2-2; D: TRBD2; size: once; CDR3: CASRAGVAGGLGRTGELFF; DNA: TGTGCCAGCAGGGCGGGAGTAGCGGGAGGCCTGGGGAGAACCGGGGAGCTGTTTTTT
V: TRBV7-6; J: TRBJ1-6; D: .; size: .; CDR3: CASSLAPGGIGSPLHF; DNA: TGTGCCAGCAGCTTAGCGCCGGGCGGGATAGGGTCACCCCTCCACTTT
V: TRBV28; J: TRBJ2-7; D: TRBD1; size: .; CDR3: CASSLLAGGTYEQYF; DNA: TGTGCCAGCAGTTTACTGGCAGGGGGAACCTACGAGCAGTACTTC
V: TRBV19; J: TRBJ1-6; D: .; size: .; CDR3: CASSIELQNNSPLHF; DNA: TGTGCCAGTAGTATCGAGCTACAGAATAATTCACCCCTCCACTTT
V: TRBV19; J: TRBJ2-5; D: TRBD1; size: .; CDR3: CASRRTGRETQYF; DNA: TGTGCCAGTAGAAGGACAGGGCGCGAGACCCAGTACTTC
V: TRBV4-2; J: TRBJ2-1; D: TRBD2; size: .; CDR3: CASSQDEGEAGVEQFF; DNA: TGTGCCAGCAGCCAAGATGAGGGAGAGGCGGGAGTTGAGCAGTTCTTC
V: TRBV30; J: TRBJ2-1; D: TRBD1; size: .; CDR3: CALTGYNEQFF; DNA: TGTGCCCTGACAGGGTACAATGAGCAGTTCTTC
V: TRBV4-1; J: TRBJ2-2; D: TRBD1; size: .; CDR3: CASSQGEGGLNTGELFF; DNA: TGCGCCAGCAGCCAAGGGGAAGGGGGCCTGAACACCGGGGAGCTGTTTTTT
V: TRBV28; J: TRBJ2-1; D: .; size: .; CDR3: CASAVSGLWNEQFF; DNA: TGTGCCAGCGCAGTGAGCGGGTTGTGGAATGAGCAGTTCTTC